The 10 T cell receptor beta chains below were found in one sample sequenced in a study of early T cells in non-severe SARS-CoV-2 infection. TCRdb itself ran the 5' RACE reads through MiXCR, one entry per CDR3 protein. The data contain roughly 75,000 distinct CDR3 sequences, over 9% of them singletons. Sequenced material: whole blood. The receptors were sampled from an adult who was a healthcare worker with PCR-confirmed SARS-CoV-2 infection or an uninfected control (not recorded which).

This clonotype has a count of ten or more. The gene calls are TRBV28 and TRBJ1-1, with D perhaps TRBD1 (6 bases). The CDR3 is 15 residues long. Germline lookup yields CDR1 MDHEN and CDR2 SYDVKM. V was pared by 6 bases and J by 0 bases, with 14 bases between. CDR3 sequence (DNA): TGTGCCAGCAGAGTTCGGGGGCAGATGAACACTGAAGCTTTCTTT. Translated, it gives CASRVRGQMNTEAFF.

This clonotype was counted at least ten times. The chain has TRBV21-1 and TRBJ2-7; the table's D call TRBD2 went unverified against the DNA. TRBV21-1 is marked as a pseudogene. The CDR3 extends over 18 amino acids. CDR3 nucleotides: TGTGCCAGCAGCAAAAAGGCGGATCCGGACTATAAGGCCTACGAGCAGTACTTC. Residues: CASSKKADPDYKAYEQYF.

This clonotype was seen only a few times. The DNA of the CDR3 is TGTGCCAGCAGTTTGGCCGAATTTGGGCAGTTCTTC. This gives the protein CASSLAEFGQFF. The chain uses TRBV28 and TRBJ2-1; D gene uncertain. V shed 3 bases and J shed 12 bases, with 12 bases lying between them. Per the germline V gene, CDR1 is MDHEN and CDR2 is SYDVKM. The CDR3 is 12 amino acids.

This clonotype was recorded a few times. The chain joins TRBV3-1 to TRBJ2-7; D is unresolved. The CDR3 is 13 residues long. Trimming removed 1 base from V and 8 bases from J, with 12 bases in between. Germline lookup yields CDR1 LGHDT and CDR2 YNNKEL (reference sequence). CDR3 nucleotides: TGTGCCAGCAGCCAAGCGGACGGAATCAAGCAGTACTTC. This sequence encodes CASSQADGIKQYF.

The V call is TRBV7-9, the J call TRBJ1-3, with 8 bases that match TRBD1. This CDR3 spans 15 amino acids. The junction had 7 bases not matched to a gene; V was cut back by 5 bases and J by 4 bases. Germline V gives CDR1 SEHNR, CDR2 FQNEAQ (reference sequence). Here the CDR3 reads CASSTGGALGNTIYF. In DNA, the CDR3 is TGTGCCAGCAGCACAGGGGGGGCGCTCGGAAACACCATATATTTT.

This clonotype has at least ten counts. The chain has TRBV4-1 and TRBJ1-5; no clear D. The V gene's germline CDR1 is MGHRA and CDR2 YSYEKL. The CDR3 runs to 21 residues. V was pared by 3 bases and J by 1 base, with 28 bases between. CDR3 residues: CASSHSGGRSLLQDSNQPQHF. DNA for the CDR3: TGCGCCAGCAGCCACTCCGGCGGGCGGTCCCTTTTGCAGGACAGCAATCAGCCCCAGCATTTT.

This clonotype was recorded at least ten times. The V call is TRBV18, the J call TRBJ2-5; D is unclear. The V end was cut by 2 bases, the J end by 0 bases, with 7 bases between. Germline V gene lookup returns CDR1 KGHSH and CDR2 LQKENI. The CDR3 runs to 14 residues. Written as DNA, the CDR3 is TGTGCCAGCTCACCAGGGCACAACCAAGAGACCCAGTACTTC. This gives the protein CASSPGHNQETQYF.

This clonotype was seen only a few times. The chain joins TRBV2 to TRBJ2-1, with D possibly matching TRBD1 (6 bases). This CDR3 region has 12 residues. The V and J ends lost 6 bases and 10 bases respectively, with 13 bases between them. CDR1 is SNHLY, CDR2 FYNNEI, per germline. The CDR3: CASRLQGREQFF. The DNA of the CDR3 is TGTGCCAGCAGATTACAGGGAAGGGAGCAGTTCTTC. Filled out from reference TRBV2 and TRBJ2-1, the complete variable domain reads EPEVTQTPSHQVTQMGQEVILRCVPISNHLYFYWYRQILGQKVEFLVSFYNNEISEKSEIFDDQFSVERPDGSNFTLKIRSTKLEDSAMYFCASRLQGREQFFGPGTRLTVL.

V and J are TRBV5-1 and TRBJ2-3; D is undetermined. The germline V gene encodes CDR1 SGHRS and CDR2 YFSETQ. V lost 2 bases to trimming and J lost 0 bases, with 7 bases between them. The CDR3 loop spans 14 amino acids. CDR3: CASSFTESTDTQYF. In DNA form, the CDR3 reads TGCGCCAGCAGCTTTACAGAGAGCACAGATACGCAGTATTTT.

The chain has TRBV5-1 and TRBJ2-7; D perhaps matches TRBD1 (5 bases). There are 14 residues in the CDR3. CDR1 and CDR2 (germline): SGHRS, YFSETQ. V was trimmed by 2 bases and J by 2 bases, leaving 11 bases between them. The CDR3 loop is CASSFDSTTYEQYF. CDR3 in DNA: TGCGCCAGCAGCTTTGACAGTACCACCTACGAGCAGTACTTC. The full variable domain, in which reference TRBV5-1 and TRBJ2-7 provide the parts outside the CDR3, is KAGVTQTPRYLIKTRGQQVTLSCSPISGHRSVSWYQQTPGQGLQFLFEYFSETQRNKGNFPGRFSGRQFSNSRSEMNVSTLELGDSALYLCASSFDSTTYEQYFGPGTRLTVT.